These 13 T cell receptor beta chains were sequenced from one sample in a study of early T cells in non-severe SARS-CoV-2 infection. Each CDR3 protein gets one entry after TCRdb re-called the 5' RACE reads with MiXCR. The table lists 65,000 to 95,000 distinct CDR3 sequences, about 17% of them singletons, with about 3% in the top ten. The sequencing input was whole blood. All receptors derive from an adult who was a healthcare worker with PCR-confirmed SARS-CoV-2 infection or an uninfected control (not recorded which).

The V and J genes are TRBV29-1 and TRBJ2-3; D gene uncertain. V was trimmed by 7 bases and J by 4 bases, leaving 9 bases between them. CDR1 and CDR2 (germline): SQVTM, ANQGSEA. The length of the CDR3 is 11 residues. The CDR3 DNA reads TGCAGCGCCGGTATGGCAGATACGCAGTATTTT. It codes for CSAGMADTQYF.

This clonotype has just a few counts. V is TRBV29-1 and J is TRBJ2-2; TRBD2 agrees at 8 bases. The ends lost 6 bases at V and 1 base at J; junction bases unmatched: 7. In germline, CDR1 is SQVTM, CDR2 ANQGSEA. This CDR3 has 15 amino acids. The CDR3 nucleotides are TGCAGCGTCCCTCAACGGGAGGGGAACACCGGGGAGCTGTTTTTT. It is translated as CSVPQREGNTGELFF.

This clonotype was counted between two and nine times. CDR3 protein: CASTSPRSSYEQYF. The CDR3 nucleotides read TGTGCCAGCACCTCCCCTAGGAGCTCCTACGAGCAGTACTTC. The chain carries TRBV6-6 and TRBJ2-7, with D hard to call. Looked up from germline, CDR1 is MNHNY and CDR2 is SVGAGI (reference sequence). V lost 7 bases to trimming and J lost 0 bases, with 13 bases between them. CDR3 length: 14 amino acids.

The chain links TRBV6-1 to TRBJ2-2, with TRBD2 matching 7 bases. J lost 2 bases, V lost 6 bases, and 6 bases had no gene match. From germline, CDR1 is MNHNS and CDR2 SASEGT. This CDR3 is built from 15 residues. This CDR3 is CASSAASGNTGELFF. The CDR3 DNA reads TGTGCCAGCAGCGCCGCTAGCGGAAACACCGGGGAGCTGTTTTTT.

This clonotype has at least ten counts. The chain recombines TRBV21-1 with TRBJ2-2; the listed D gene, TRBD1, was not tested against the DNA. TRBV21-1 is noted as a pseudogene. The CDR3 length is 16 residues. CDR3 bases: TGTGCCAGCAGCAAGTCATCAGGGTATCATGCCGGGGAGCTGTTTTTT. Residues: CASSKSSGYHAGELFF.

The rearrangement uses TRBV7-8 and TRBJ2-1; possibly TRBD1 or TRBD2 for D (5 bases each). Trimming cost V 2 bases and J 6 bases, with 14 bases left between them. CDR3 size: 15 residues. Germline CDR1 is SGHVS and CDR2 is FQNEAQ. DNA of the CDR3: TGTGCCAGCAGCTTACCAGGAATGAGGGGCAATGAGCAGTTCTTC. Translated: CASSLPGMRGNEQFF.

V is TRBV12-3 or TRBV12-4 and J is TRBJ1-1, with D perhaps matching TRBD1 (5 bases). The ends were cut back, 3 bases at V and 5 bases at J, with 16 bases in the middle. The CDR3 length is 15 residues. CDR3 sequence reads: CASSFGMRGTTEAFF. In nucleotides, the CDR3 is TGTGCCAGCAGTTTTGGAATGCGGGGGACGACTGAAGCTTTCTTT.

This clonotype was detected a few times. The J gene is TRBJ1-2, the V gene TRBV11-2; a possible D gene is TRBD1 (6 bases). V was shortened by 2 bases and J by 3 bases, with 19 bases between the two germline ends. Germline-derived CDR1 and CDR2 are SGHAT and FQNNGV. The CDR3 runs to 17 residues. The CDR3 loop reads CASSLLQRATGYYGYTF. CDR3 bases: TGTGCCAGCAGCTTACTACAACGCGCGACAGGCTACTATGGCTACACCTTC.

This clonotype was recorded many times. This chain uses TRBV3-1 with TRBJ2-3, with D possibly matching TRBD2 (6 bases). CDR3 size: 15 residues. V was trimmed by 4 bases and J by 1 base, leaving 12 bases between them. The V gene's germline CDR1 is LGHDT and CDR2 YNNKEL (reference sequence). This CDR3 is CASSPLRGGTDTQYF. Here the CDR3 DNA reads TGTGCCAGCAGCCCCCTACGCGGGGGCACAGATACGCAGTATTTT.

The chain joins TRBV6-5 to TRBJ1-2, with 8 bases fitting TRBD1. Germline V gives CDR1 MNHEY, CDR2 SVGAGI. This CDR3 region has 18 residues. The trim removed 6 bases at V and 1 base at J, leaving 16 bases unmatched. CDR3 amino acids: CASSPPGQEFILNYGYTF. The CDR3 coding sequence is TGTGCCAGCAGCCCCCCGGGACAGGAGTTCATACTTAACTATGGCTACACCTTC.

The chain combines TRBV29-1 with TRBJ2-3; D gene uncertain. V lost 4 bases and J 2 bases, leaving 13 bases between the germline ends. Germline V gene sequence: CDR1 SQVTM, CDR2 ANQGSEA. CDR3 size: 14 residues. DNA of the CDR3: TGCAGCGTTGTAGCCCCCTCTCACACAGATACGCAGTATTTT. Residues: CSVVAPSHTDTQYF.

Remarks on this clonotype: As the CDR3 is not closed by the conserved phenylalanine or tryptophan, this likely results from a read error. The CDR3 region is CASGEAGVTVGELFL. The CDR3 DNA reads as TGTGCCAGCGGGGAGGCGGGAGTTACTGTCGGGGAGCTGTTTCTT. The chain uses TRBV7-8 and TRBJ2-2; 7 bases are shared with TRBD2. This CDR3 contains 15 residues. The ends lost 8 bases at V and 7 bases at J; junction bases unmatched: 13. Germline V gene lookup returns CDR1 SGHVS and CDR2 FQNEAQ.

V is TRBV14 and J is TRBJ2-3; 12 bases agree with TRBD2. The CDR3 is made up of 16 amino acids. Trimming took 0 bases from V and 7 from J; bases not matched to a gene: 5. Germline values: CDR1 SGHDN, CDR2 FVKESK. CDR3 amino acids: CASSQDRLAGVYTQYF. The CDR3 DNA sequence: TGTGCCAGCAGCCAAGATCGACTAGCGGGGGTTTATACGCAGTATTTT. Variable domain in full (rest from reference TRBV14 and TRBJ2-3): EAGVTQFPSHSVIEKGQTVTLRCDPISGHDNLYWYRRVMGKEIKFLLHFVKESKQDESGMPNNRFLAERTGGTYSTLKVQPAELEDSGVYFCASSQDRLAGVYTQYFGPGTRLTVL.